This T cell receptor (beta chain) emerged from a study of blood T cell repertoires in COVID-19. Study summary: Cohort 3 recovery required two negative PCRs, clearance, or symptom resolution. Whether acute or convalescent, the COVID-19 samples came from the United States, Italy and Spain.

Original analysis: From reference gene primer amplification, estimates of nucleated cell counts were derived. The protocol was immunoSEQ multiplex PCR, while the TCRdb copy is restricted to in-frame clones and leaves out a portion. The D gene and trimming were derived from the DNA, and the V and J assignments and clone size from that table. Found here are around 360,000 clones, about 87% of them singletons; the top ten hold roughly 1.9%. The study recruited people aged roughly 18 to 100 years across about 25 US areas. Sequences were obtained from PBMCs or T cells enriched from blood (not recorded which). This clonotype was obtained from a man aged 35 to 55 in a cohort exposed to, infected with or recovered from COVID-19 (not recorded which).

For the CDR3, the DNA is TGTGCCAGCAGCACTTTAGCGGGAGCGGACACCGGGGAGCTGTTTTTT. Translation: CASSTLAGADTGELFF. J is TRBJ2-2 and V is TRBV3-1 (or the pseudogene TRBV3-2); 9 bases agree with TRBD2. J gave up 3 bases and V 5 bases, and 7 bases lay outside the gene matches. Per the germline V gene, CDR1 is LGHDT and CDR2 is YNNKEL (reference sequence). The CDR3 sequence is 16 residues long.